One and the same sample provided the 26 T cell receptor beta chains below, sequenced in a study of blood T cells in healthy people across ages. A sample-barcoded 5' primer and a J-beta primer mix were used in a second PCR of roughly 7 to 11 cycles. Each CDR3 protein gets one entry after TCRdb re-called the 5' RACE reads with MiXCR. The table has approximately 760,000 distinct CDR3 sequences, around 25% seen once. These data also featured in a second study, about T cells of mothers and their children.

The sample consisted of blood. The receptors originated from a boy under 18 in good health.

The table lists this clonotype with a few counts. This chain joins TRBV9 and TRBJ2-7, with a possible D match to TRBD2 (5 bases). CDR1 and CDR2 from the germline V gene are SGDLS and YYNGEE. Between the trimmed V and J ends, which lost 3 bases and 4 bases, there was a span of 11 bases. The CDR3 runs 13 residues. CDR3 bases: TGTGCCAGCAGCGCGACGACGGGGTACGAGCAGTACTTC. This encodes CASSATTGYEQYF.

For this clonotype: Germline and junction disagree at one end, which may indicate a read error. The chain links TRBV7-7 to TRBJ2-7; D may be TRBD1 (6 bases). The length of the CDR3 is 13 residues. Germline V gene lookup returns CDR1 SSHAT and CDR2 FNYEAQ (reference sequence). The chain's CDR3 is CASSYGDNYEQYF. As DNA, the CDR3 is TGTGCTAGCAGCTACGGGGACAACTACGAGCAGTACTTC.

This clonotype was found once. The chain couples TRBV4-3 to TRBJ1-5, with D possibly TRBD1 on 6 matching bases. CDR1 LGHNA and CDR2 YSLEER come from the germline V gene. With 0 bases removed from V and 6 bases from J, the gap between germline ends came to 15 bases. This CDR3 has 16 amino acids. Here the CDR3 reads CASSQDRDGGRQPQHF. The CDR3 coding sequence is TGCGCCAGCAGCCAAGATCGAGACGGGGGGCGTCAGCCCCAGCATTTT.

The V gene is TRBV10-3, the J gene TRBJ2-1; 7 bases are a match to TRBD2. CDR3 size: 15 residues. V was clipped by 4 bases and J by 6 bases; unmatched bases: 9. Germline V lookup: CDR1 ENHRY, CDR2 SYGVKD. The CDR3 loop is CAISAPSSGGNEQFF. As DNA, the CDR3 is TGTGCCATCAGTGCCCCATCTAGCGGCGGCAATGAGCAGTTCTTC.

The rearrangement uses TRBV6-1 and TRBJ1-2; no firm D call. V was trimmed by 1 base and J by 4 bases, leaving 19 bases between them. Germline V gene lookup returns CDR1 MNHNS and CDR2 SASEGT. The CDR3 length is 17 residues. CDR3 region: CASSEGIAFFRFYGYTF. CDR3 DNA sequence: TGTGCCAGCAGTGAAGGAATTGCTTTTTTTCGCTTCTATGGCTACACCTTC.

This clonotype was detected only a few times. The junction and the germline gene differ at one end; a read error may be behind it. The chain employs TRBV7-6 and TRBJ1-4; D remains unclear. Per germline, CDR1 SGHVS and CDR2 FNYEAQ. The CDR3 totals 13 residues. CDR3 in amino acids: CASSIAFGGKLFF. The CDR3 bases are TGTGCCAGCAGCATAGCCTTCGGCGGAAAACTGTTTTTT.

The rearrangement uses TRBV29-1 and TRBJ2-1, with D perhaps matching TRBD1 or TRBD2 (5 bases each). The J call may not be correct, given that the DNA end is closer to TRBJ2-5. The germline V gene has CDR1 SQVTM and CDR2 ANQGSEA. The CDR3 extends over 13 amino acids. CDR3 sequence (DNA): TGCAGCGTTAGAGGCTGGGGACGGGAGACCCAGTACTTC. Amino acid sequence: CSVRGWGRETQYF.

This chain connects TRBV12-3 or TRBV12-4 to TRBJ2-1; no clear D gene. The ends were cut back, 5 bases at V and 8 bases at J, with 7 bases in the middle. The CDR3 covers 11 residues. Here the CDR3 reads CASSLNYEQFF. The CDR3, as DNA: TGTGCCAGCAGTCTTAACTATGAGCAGTTCTTC.

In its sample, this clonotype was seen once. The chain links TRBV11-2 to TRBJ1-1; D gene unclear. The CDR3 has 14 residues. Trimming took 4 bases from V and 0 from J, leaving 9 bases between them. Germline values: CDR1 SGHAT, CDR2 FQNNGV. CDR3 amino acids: CASSWKGMNTEAFF. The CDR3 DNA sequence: TGTGCCAGCAGCTGGAAAGGGATGAACACTGAAGCTTTCTTT. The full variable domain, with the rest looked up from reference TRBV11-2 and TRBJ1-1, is EAGVAQSPRYKIIEKRQSVAFWCNPISGHATLYWYQQILGQGPKLLIQFQNNGVVDDSQLPKDRFSAERLKGVDSTLKIQPAKLEDSAVYLCASSWKGMNTEAFFGQGTRLTVV.

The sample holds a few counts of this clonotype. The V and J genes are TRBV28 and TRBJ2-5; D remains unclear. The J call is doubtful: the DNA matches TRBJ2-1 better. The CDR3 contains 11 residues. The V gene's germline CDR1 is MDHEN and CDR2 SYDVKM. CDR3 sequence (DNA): TGTGCCACAACCTTTAGAAATGAGCAGTTCTTC. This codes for CATTFRNEQFF.

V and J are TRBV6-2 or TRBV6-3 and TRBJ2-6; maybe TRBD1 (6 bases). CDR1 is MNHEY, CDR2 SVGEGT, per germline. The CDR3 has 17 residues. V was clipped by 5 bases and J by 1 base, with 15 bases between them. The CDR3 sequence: CASSRQEIPSGANVLTF. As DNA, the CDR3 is TGTGCCAGCAGTAGACAGGAGATACCGTCTGGGGCCAACGTCCTGACTTTC.

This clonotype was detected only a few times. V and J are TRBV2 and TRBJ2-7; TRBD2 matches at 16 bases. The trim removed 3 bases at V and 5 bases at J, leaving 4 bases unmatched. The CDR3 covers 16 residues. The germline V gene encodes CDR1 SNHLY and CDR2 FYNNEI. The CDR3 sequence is CASSEGLAGGPHEQYF. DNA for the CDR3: TGTGCCAGCAGTGAGGGACTAGCGGGAGGGCCCCACGAGCAGTACTTC.

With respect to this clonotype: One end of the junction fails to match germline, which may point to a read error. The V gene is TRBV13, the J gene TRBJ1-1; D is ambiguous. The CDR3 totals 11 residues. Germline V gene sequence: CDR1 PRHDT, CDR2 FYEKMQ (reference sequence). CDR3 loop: CASSLLGNRVF. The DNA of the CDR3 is TGTGCCAGCAGCTTACTCGGCAATAGAGTCTTT.

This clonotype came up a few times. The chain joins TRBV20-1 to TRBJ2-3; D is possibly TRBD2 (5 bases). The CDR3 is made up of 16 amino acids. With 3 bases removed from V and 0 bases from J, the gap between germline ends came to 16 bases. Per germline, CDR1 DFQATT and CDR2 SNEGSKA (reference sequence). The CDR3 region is CSARVRPAESTDTQYF. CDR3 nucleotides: TGCAGTGCTAGGGTACGGCCAGCGGAAAGCACAGATACGCAGTATTTT.

DNA of the CDR3: TGCAGCGTTGAAACAGGTAGCACAGATACGCAGTATTTT. This encodes CSVETGSTDTQYF. The chain carries TRBV29-1 and TRBJ2-3, with D maybe TRBD1 (5 bases). CDR3 length equals 13 residues. Germline V gives CDR1 SQVTM, CDR2 ANQGSEA. Trimming cost V 2 bases and J 0 bases, with 6 bases left between them.

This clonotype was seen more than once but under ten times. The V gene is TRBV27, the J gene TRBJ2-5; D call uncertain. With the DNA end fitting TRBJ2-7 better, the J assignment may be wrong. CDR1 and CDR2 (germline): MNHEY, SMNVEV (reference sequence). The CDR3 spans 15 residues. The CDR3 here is CASSKQPKTSYEQYF. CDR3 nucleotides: TGTGCCAGTAGCAAACAGCCGAAAACATCCTACGAGCAGTACTTC.

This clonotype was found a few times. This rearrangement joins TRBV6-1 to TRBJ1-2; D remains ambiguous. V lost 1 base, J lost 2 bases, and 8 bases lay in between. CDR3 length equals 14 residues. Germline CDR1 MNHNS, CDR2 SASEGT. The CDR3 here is CASSEGFRNYGYTF. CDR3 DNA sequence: TGTGCCAGCAGTGAAGGTTTCAGGAACTATGGCTACACCTTC.

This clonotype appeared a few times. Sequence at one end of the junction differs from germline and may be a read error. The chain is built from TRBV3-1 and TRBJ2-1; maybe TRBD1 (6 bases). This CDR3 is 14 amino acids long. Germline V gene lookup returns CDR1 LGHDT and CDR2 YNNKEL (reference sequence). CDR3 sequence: CASSQGAGVNEQFF. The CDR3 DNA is TGTGCCAGTAGCCAAGGGGCAGGGGTGAATGAGCAGTTCTTC.

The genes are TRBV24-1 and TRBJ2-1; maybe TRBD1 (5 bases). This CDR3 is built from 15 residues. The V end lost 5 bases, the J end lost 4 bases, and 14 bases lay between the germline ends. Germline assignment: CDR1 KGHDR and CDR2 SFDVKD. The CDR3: CATSVGADYYNEQFF. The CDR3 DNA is TGTGCCACCAGTGTTGGGGCCGATTATTACAATGAGCAGTTCTTC.

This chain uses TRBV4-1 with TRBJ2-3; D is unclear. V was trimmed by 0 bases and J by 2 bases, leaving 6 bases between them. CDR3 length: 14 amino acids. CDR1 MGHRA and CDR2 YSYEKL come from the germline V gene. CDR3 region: CASSQDSITDTQYF. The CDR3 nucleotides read TGCGCCAGCAGCCAAGATTCGATCACAGATACGCAGTATTTT.

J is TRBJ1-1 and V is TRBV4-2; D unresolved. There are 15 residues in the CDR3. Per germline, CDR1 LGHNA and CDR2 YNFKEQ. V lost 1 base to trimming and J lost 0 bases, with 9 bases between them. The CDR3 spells CASSQGAVMNTEAFF. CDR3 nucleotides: TGTGCCAGCAGCCAAGGTGCGGTTATGAACACTGAAGCTTTCTTT.

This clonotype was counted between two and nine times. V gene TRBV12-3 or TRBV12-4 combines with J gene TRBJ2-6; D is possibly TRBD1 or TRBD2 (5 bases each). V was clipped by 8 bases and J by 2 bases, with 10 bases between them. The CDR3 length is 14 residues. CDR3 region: CASSGPAGANVLTF. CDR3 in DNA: TGTGCCAGCTCGGGGCCCGCTGGGGCCAACGTCCTGACTTTC.

The DNA for the CDR3 is TGTGCCAGCAGCCAAGAGGGGACAGCATGGGAGACCCAGTACTTC. Amino acid sequence: CASSQEGTAWETQYF. The J gene is TRBJ2-5, the V gene TRBV3-1; 7 bases agree with TRBD1. CDR3 length equals 15 residues. V was pared by 0 bases and J by 5 bases, with 6 bases of the junction left unmatched. The germline CDR1 and CDR2 sequences are LGHDT and YNNKEL (reference sequence).

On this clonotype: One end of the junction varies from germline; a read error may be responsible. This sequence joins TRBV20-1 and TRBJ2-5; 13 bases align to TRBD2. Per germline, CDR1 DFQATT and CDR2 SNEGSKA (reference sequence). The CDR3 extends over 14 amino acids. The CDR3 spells CSATLAGGPNEQCF. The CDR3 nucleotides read TGCAGTGCTACACTAGCGGGAGGGCCCAACGAGCAGTGCTTC.

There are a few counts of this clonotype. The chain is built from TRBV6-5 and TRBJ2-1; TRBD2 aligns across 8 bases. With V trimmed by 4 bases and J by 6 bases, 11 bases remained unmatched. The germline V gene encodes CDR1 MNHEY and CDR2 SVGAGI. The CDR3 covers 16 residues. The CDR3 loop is CASSSKSGLGRNEQFF. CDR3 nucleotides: TGTGCCAGCAGTTCCAAATCGGGACTAGGACGCAATGAGCAGTTCTTC.

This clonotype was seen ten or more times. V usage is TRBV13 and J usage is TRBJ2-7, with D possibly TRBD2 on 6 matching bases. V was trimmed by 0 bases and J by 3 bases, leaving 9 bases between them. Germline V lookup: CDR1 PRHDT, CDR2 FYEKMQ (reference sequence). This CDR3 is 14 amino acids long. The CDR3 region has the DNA TGTGCCAGCAGCTTAGGGGGGACTGACTACGAGCAGTACTTC. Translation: CASSLGGTDYEQYF. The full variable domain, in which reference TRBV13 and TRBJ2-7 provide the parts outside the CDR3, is AAGVIQSPRHLIKEKRETATLKCYPIPRHDTVYWYQQGPGQDPQFLISFYEKMQSDKGSIPDRFSAQQFSDYHSELNMSSLELGDSALYFCASSLGGTDYEQYFGPGTRLTVT.